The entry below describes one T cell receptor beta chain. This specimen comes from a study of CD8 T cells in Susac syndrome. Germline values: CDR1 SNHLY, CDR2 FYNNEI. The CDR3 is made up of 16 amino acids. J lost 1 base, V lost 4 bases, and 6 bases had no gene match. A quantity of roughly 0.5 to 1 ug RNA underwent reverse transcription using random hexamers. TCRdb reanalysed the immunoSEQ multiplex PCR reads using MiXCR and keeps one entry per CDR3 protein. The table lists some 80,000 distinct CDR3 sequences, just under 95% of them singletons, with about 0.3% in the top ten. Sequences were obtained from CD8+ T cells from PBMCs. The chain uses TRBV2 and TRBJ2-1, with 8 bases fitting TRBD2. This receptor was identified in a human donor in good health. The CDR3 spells CASSGLAGLSYNEQFF. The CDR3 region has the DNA TGTGCCAGCAGTGGGTTAGCGGGACTATCCTACAATGAGCAGTTCTTC.